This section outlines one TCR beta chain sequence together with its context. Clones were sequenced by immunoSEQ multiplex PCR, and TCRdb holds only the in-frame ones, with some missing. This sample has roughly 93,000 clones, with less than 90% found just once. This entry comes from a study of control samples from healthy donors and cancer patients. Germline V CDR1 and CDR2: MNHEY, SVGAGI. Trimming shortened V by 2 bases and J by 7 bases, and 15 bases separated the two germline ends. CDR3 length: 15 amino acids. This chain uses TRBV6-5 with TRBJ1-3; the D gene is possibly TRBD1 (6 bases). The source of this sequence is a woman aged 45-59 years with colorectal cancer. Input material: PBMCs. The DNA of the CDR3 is TGTGCCAGCAGTTACGACTGGCAGGGGCAGAACACCATATATTTT. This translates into CASSYDWQGQNTIYF.